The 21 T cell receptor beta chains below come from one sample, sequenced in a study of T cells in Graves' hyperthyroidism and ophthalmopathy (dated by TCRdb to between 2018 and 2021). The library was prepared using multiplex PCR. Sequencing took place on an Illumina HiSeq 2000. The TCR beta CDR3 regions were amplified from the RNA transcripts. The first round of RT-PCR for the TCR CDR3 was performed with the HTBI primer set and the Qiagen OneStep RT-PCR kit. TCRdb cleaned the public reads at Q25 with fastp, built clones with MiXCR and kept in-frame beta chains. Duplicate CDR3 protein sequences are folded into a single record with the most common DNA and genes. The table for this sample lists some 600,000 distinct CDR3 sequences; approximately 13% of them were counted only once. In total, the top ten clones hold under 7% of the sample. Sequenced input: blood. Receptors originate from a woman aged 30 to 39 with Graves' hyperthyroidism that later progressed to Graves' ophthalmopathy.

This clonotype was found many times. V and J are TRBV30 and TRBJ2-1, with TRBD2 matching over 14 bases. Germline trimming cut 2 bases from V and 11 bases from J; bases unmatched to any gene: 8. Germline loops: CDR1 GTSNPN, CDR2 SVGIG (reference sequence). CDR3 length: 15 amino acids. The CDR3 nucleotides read TGTGCCTGGAGTCCAGCCGGGACTAGCGGGAGAAAGCAGTTCTTC. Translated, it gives CAWSPAGTSGRKQFF.

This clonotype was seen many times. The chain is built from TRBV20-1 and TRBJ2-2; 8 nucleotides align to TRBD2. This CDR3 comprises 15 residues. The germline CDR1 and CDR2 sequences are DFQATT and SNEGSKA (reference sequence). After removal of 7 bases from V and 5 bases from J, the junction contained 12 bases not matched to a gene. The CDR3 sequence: CSVQEAGVDTGELFF. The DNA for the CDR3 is TGCAGTGTTCAAGAAGCGGGAGTGGATACCGGGGAGCTGTTTTTT.

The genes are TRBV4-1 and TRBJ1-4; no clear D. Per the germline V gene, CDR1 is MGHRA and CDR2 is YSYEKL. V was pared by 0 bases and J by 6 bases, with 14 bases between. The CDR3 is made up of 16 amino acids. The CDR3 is CASSQDIGMRDEKLFF. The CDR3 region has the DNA TGCGCCAGCAGCCAAGATATTGGCATGAGAGATGAAAAACTGTTTTTT.

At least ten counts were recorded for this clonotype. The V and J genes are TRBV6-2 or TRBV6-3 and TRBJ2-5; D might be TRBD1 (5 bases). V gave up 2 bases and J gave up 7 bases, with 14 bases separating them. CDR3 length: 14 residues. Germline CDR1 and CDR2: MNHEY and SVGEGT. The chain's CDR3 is CASSYPTESATQYF. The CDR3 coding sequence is TGTGCCAGCAGTTACCCGACAGAAAGCGCGACCCAGTACTTC.

For the CDR3, the DNA is TGTGCCAGCAGTTACCCTCCCCCCGGGCTAGCGTCCTACGAGCAGTACTTC. Protein product: CASSYPPPGLASYEQYF. The V gene is TRBV6-2 or TRBV6-3, the J gene TRBJ2-7, with D perhaps matching TRBD2 (6 bases). Germline loops: CDR1 MNHEY, CDR2 SVGEGT. The CDR3 covers 17 residues. Trimming shortened V by 2 bases and J by 1 base, and 18 bases separated the two germline ends.

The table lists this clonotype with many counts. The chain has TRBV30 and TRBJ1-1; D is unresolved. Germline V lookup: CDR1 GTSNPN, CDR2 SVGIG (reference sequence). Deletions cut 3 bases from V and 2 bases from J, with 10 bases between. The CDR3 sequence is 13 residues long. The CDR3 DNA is TGTGCCTGGAGGGTACCGCCTAACACTGAAGCTTTCTTT. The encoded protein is CAWRVPPNTEAFF.

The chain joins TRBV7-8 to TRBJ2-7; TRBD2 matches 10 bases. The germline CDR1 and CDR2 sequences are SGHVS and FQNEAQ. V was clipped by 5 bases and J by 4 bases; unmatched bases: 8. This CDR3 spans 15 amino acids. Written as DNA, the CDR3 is TGTGCCAGCAGCCTTCTAGCGGGAGCGTGGTACGAGCAGTACTTC. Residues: CASSLLAGAWYEQYF.

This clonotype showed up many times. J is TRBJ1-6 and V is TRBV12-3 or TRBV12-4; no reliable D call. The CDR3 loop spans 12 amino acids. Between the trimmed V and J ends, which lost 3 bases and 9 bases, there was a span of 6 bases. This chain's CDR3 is CASSLWGSPLHF. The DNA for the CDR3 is TGTGCCAGCAGTTTGTGGGGTTCACCCCTCCACTTT.

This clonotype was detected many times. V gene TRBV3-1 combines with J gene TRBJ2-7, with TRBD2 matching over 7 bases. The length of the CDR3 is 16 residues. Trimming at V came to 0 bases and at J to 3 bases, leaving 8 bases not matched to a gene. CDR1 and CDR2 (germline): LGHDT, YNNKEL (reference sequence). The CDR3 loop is CASSQESYSGGYEQYF. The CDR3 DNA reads TGTGCCAGCAGCCAAGAGTCTTATTCGGGAGGCTACGAGCAGTACTTC.

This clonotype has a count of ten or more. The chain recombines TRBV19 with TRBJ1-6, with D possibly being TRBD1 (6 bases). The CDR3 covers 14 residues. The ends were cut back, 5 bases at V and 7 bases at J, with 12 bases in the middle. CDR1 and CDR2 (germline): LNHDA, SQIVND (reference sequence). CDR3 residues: CASSYREGNSPLHF. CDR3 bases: TGTGCCAGTAGTTACAGGGAAGGAAATTCACCCCTCCACTTT.

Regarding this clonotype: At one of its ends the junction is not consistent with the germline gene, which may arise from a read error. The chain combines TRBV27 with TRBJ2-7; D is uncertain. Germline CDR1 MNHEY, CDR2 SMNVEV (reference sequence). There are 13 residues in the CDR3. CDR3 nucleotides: TGTGCCGGCAGTCTATCGCCAGTTTACGAGCAGTACTTC. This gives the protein CAGSLSPVYEQYF.

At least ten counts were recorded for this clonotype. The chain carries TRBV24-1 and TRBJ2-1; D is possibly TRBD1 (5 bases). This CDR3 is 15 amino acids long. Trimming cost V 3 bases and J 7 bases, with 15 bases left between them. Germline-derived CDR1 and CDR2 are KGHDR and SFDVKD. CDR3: CATSDPRQGRNEQFF. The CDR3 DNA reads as TGTGCCACCAGTGATCCCCGCCAGGGTCGGAATGAGCAGTTCTTC.

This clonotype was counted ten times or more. CDR3 residues: CASRERTENEKLFF. The DNA for the CDR3 is TGTGCCAGCAGGGAACGGACAGAGAATGAAAAACTGTTTTTT. The chain carries TRBV6-1 and TRBJ1-4, with a weak D call TRBD1 (6 bases). Trimming left V 6 bases short and J 5 bases short, with 13 bases between. In germline, CDR1 is MNHNS, CDR2 SASEGT. This CDR3 has 14 amino acids.

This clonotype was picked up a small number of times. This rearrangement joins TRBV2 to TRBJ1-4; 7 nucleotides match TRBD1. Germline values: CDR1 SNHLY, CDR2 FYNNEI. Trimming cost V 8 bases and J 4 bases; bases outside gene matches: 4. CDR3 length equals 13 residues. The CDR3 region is CASEDRVNEKLFF. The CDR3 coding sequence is TGTGCCAGCGAAGACAGGGTTAATGAAAAACTGTTTTTT.

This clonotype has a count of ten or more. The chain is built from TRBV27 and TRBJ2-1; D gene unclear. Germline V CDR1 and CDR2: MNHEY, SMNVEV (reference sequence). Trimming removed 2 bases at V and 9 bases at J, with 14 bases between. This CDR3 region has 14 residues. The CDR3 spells CASSLTRGPTEQFF. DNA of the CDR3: TGTGCCAGCAGTTTAACAAGAGGACCGACTGAGCAGTTCTTC.

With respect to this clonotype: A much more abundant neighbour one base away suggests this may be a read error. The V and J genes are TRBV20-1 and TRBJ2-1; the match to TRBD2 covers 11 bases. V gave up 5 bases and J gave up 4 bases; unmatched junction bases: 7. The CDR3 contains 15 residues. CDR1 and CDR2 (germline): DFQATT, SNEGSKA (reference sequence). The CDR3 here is CSASSLAGGYNEQFF. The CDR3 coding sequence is TGCAGTGCTTCCTCTCTAGCGGGAGGTTACAATGAGCAGTTCTTC.

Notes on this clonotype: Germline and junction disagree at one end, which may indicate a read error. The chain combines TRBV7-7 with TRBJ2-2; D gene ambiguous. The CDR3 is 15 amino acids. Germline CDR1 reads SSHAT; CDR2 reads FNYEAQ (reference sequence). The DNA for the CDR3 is TGTGCTAGCAGCTTAGACGGAGCGAACACCGGGGAGCTGTTTTTT. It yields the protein CASSLDGANTGELFF.

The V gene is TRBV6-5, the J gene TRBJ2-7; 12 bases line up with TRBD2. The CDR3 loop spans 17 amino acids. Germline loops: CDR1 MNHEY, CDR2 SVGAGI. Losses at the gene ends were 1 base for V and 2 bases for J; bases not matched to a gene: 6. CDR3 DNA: TGTGCCAGCAGTTACTTAGAGCTAGCGGGAGGGACCTACGAGCAGTACTTC. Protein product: CASSYLELAGGTYEQYF.

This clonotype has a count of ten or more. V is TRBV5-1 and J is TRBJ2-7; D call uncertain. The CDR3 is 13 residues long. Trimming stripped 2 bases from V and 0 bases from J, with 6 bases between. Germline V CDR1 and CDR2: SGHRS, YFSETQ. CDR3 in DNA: TGCGCCAGCAGCTTAATCGGCTCCTACGAGCAGTACTTC. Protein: CASSLIGSYEQYF.

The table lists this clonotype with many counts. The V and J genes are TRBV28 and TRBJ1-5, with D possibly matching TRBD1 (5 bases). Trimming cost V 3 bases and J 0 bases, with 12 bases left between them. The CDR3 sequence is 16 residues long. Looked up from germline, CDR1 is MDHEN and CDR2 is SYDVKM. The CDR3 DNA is TGTGCCAGCAGTTTGGAGAGGGGCTTTAGCAATCAGCCCCAGCATTTT. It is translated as CASSLERGFSNQPQHF.

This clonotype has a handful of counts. The CDR3 is CATSDYGATDTQYF. The DNA of the CDR3 is TGTGCCACCAGTGACTACGGGGCCACAGATACGCAGTATTTT. V and J are TRBV24-1 and TRBJ2-3; D may match TRBD1 or TRBD2 (5 bases each). CDR1 is KGHDR and CDR2 is SFDVKD in the germline V gene. CDR3 length equals 14 residues. V was pared by 4 bases and J by 2 bases, with 9 bases between.